What follows are 7 T cell receptor beta chains derived from one specimen sequenced in a study of blood T cells in healthy people across ages. A second PCR, run for roughly 7 to 12 cycles, used a sample-barcoded 5' primer plus a J-beta primer mix. MiXCR, run by TCRdb on the 5' RACE reads, gives a single entry per CDR3 protein. The sample records approximately 670,000 distinct CDR3 sequences, over 40% being singletons. The material sequenced was blood. The receptors stem from a man at least 80 years old in good health.

This clonotype was recorded many times. The chain's CDR3 is CASSLALTGTAPTNYGYTF. The DNA for the CDR3 is TGCGCCAGCAGCTTGGCACTAACCGGGACAGCACCGACTAACTATGGCTACACCTTC. The gene calls are TRBV5-1 and TRBJ1-2; 7 bases are a match to TRBD1. Germline values: CDR1 SGHRS, CDR2 YFSETQ. CDR3 length equals 19 residues. V shed 0 bases, J shed 0 bases, and the junction held 14 bases outside the gene matches.

In its sample, this clonotype was seen a few times. J is TRBJ1-2 and V is TRBV27; 9 positions agree with TRBD1. The CDR3 runs to 15 residues. V was clipped by 4 bases and J by 4 bases; unmatched bases: 7. Looked up from germline, CDR1 is MNHEY and CDR2 is SMNVEV (reference sequence). CDR3 coding DNA: TGTGCCAGCAGTTACGGGACAGGGTCAGTCTATGGCTACACCTTC. Protein sequence: CASSYGTGSVYGYTF.

In its sample, this clonotype was seen a few times. The V and J genes are TRBV6-1 and TRBJ2-1; 9 bases agree with TRBD1. The CDR3 loop spans 13 amino acids. The germline V gene encodes CDR1 MNHNS and CDR2 SASEGT. With V trimmed by 11 bases and J by 10 bases, 12 bases remained unmatched. The CDR3 spells CASADRGRGEQFF. The CDR3 bases are TGTGCCTCGGCGGACAGGGGCCGCGGGGAGCAGTTCTTC.

This sequence joins TRBV7-2 and TRBJ2-7; 12 bases line up with TRBD2. V was clipped by 0 bases and J by 0 bases; unmatched bases: 3. This CDR3 region has 17 residues. Per the germline V gene, CDR1 is SGHTA and CDR2 is FQGNSA. The CDR3 nucleotides read TGTGCCAGCAGCTTAGCGCCTAGCGGGAGGGACTCCTACGAGCAGTACTTC. Its protein product is CASSLAPSGRDSYEQYF.

The chain combines TRBV21-1 with TRBJ2-3; the DNA was not used to check the table's D call, TRBD2. TRBV21-1 is a pseudogene segment. The CDR3 is 17 amino acids. This chain's CDR3 is CASSKALPRARTDTRYF. In nucleotides, the CDR3 is TGTGCCAGCAGCAAAGCGCTCCCGCGGGCCCGCACAGATACGCGGTATTTT.

Only one count was recorded for this clonotype. The J gene is TRBJ2-1, the V gene TRBV20-1; 10 bases align to TRBD2. The DNA end is a closer match to TRBJ2-7, so the J assignment may be wrong. The CDR3 has 17 amino acids. Germline lookup yields CDR1 DFQATT and CDR2 SNEGSKA (reference sequence). CDR3 residues: CSAKGLAGALGYNEQYF. In DNA form, the CDR3 reads TGCAGTGCTAAGGGGCTAGCGGGGGCCCTTGGCTACAATGAGCAGTACTTC.

J is TRBJ2-1 and V is TRBV5-1; the D gene is possibly TRBD1 (6 bases). The germline V gene has CDR1 SGHRS and CDR2 YFSETQ. Trimming removed 7 bases from V and 8 bases from J, with 22 bases in between. This CDR3 has 15 amino acids. CDR3 DNA sequence: TGCGCCAGCGGTGAACCAGGACAGAGTGGCGATGAGCAGTTCTTC. It translates to CASGEPGQSGDEQFF.